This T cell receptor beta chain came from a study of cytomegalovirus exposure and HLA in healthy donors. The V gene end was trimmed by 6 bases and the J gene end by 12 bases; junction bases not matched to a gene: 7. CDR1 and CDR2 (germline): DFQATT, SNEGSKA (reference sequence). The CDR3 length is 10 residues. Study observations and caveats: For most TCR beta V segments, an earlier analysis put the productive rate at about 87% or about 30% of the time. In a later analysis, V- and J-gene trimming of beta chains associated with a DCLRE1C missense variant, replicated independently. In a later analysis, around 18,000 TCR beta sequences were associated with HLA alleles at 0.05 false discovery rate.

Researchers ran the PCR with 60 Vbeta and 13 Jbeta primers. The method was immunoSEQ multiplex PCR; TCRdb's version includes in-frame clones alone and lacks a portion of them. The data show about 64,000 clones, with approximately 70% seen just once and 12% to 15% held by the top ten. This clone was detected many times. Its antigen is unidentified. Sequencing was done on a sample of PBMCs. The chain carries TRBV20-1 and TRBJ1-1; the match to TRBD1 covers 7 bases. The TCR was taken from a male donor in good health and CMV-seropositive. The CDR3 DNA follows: TGCAGTGCGGGTACAGGGGTTCCTTTCTTT. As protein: CSAGTGVPFF.